This T cell receptor (beta chain) was captured in a study of metastatic and nonmetastatic thyroid tumors. Germline CDR1 reads SGHAT; CDR2 reads FQDESV (reference sequence). CDR3 length: 21 amino acids. A remark on this clone: One end of the junction varies from germline; a read error may be responsible.

Thyroid surgery took place with no prior treatment in any patient. TCRdb re-clonotyped the PCR reads via MiXCR. Of roughly 25,000 clones listed, 20% to 25% are singletons. The source is a male donor with papillary thyroid cancer or a benign thyroid nodule (not recorded which). Some clones in this sample may be carry-over from other donors' samples. This chain links TRBV11-1 with TRBJ2-3, with D perhaps matching TRBD1 (5 bases). Sequencing used blood. CDR3 sequence reads: CASSLVAGRKGPERSTVTQYF. CDR3 DNA sequence: TGTGCCAGCAGCTTAGTAGCCGGACGCAAAGGGCCAGAAAGGTCGACAGTTACGCAGTATTTT.